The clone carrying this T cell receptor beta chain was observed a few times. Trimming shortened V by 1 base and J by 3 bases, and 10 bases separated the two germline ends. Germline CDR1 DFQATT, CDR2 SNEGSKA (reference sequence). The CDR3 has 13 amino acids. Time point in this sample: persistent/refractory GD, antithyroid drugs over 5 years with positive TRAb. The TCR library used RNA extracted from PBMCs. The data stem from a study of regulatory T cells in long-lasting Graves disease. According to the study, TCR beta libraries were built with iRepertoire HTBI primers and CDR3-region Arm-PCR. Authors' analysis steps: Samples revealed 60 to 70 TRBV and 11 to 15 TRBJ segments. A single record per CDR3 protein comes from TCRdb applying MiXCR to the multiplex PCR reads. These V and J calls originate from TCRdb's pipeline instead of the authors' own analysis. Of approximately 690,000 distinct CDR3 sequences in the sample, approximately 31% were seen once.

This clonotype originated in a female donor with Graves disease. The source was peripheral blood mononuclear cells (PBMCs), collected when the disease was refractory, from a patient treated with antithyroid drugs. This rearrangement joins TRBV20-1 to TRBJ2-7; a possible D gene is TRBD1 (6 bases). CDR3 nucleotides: TGCAGTGCTAGAGCCGGGACAAACTACGAGCAGTACTTC. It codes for CSARAGTNYEQYF.